The entry below gives a single T cell receptor (beta chain) sequence along with its context. No antigen is known for it. The data derive from a study of cytomegalovirus exposure and HLA in healthy donors. Study background: The same platform as the approximately 670 first-cohort repertoires was used for the 120 validation repertoires, a later analysis reported. Regarding the study as a whole: TCR sequences were mostly rare, though some public TCRs occurred in many donors.

Only in-frame clones appear in the TCRdb table, and some are missing; sequencing was by immunoSEQ multiplex PCR. The data contain roughly 140,000 clones, approximately 90% of them singletons. The TCR originated in a man younger than 35 in good health and CMV-seronegative. What was sequenced was PBMCs.

CDR3 DNA sequence: TGTGCCAGCAGCACCAGACAGGGGAACAATGAGCAGTTCTTC. As protein: CASSTRQGNNEQFF. V gene TRBV7-8 combines with J gene TRBJ2-1; 8 bases match TRBD1. The CDR3 totals 14 residues. With V trimmed by 5 bases and J by 5 bases, 5 bases remained unmatched. Germline CDR1 is SGHVS and CDR2 is FQNEAQ.